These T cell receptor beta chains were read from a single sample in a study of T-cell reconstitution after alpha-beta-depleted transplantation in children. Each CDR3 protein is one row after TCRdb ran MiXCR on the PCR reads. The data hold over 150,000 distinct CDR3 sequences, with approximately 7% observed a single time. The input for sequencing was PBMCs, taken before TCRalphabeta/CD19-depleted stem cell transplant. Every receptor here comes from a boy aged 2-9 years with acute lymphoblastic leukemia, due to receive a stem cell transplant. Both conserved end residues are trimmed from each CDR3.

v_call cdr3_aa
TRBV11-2 ASSLSAAGPQETQY
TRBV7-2 ASSAQGARADTQY
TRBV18 ASSQTYGGADSGNTIY
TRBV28 ASSGVPIGELF
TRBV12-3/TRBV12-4 ASKAGVSDEQY
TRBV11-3 ASSLSRGVRSYNEQF
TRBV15 ATSHEIRGEGYT
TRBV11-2 ASSLLLYEQY
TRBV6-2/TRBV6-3 ASRGGIYNEQF
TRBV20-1 SESGLAGRTDTQY
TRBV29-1 SLPRLAAQY
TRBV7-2 ASSFSGTSYEQY
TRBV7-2 ASSFSGGPQETQY
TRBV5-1 ASSLLSVANTGELF
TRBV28 ASSFMGGPDSYEQY
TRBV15 ATSRDSVSGTADTQY
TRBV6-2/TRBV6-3 ASSPEAPLYRAYEQY
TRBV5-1 ASSPGSKNIQY
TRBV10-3 EGPDRAKAGNTIY
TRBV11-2 ASSLVSGISYEQY
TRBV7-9 ASSPSLGGTSNEQF
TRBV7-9 ASSLEGDEAF
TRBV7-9 ASSHRQIPEAF
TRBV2 ASISLISGGLQETQY
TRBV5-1 ASSMDGSGNTIY
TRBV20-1 SARDGRASYEQY
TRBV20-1 SASNGQVTDTQY
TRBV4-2 ASSQGATYEQY
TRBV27 ASSLSPWVETQY
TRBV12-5 ASGSGQNEQF
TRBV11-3 ASSLSRTTHSGELF
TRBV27 ARVRPYNEQF
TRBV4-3 ASSQDTIYEQY
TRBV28 ASSLIGQGVGQF
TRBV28 ASSFYDRDTGQETQY
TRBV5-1 ASRPYRAENIQY
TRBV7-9 ASSPNQGGNEKLF
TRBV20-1 SARDPLAGYNEQF
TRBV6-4 ASSDYRTSGGLAYNEQF
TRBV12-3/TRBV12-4 ASSPRLATYEQY
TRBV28 ASRISGQTSIQETQY
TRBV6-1 ASAIGVGYT
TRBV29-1 SVESPDSYEQY
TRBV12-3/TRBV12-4 ASSLGTGINYGYT
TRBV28 ASNLNEKLF
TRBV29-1 SVTADSTAYYGYT
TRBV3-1 ASTGRTYSTDTQY
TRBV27 ASSLGDVRYEQY
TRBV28 ASSLAGLDEHNEQF
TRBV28 ASSFWDSSPLH
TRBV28 ASSLSSRTGGATDTQY
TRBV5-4 ASSLAQGADTQY
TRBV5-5 ASSAYEKLF
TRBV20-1 SAKGLAGIQEKAQY